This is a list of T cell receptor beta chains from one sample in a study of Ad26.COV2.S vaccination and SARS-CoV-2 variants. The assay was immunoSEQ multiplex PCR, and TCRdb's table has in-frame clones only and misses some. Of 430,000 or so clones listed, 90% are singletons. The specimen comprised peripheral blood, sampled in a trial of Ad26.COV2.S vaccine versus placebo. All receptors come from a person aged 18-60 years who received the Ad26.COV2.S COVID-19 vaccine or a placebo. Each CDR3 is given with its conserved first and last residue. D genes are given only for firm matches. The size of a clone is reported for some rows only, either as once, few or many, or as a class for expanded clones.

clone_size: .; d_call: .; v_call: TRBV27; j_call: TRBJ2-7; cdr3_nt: TGTGCCAGCAGTTTCCTCCCCGGGGAAGCCTACGAGCAGTACTTC; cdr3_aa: CASSFLPGEAYEQYF
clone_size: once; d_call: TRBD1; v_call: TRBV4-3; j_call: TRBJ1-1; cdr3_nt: TGCGCCAGCAGCCAGACACAGGGGGGTGTAGCTTTCTTT; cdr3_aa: CASSQTQGGVAFF
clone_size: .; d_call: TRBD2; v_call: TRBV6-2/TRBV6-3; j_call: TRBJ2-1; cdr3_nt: TGTGCCAGCAGTAGCCCGGGACTAGCGTTAAATGAGCAGTTCTTC; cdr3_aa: CASSSPGLALNEQFF
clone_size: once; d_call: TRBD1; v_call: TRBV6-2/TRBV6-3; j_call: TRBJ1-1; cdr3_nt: TGTGCCAGCAGTTATCGGGCAGACAGGGGGCGGACTGAAGCTTTCTTT; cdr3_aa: CASSYRADRGRTEAFF
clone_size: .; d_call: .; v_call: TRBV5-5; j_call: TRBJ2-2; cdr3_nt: TGTGCCAGCACAAACCCCGCCGGGACATGGCCGAACACCGGGGAGCTGTTTTTT; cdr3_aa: CASTNPAGTWPNTGELFF
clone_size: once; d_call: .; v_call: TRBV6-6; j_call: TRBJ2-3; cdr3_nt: TGTGCCAGCAGTTACGACCCCTCCACAAATACGCAGTATTTT; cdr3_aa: CASSYDPSTNTQYF
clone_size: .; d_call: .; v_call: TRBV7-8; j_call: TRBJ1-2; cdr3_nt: TGTGCCAGCAGCTTAAAGAGGGGCCCGGCCTATGGCTACACCTTC; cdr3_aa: CASSLKRGPAYGYTF
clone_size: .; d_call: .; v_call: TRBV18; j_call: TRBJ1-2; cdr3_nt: TGTGCCAGCTCACCAGAGGGCCTCAGCTATGGCTACACCTTC; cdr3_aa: CASSPEGLSYGYTF
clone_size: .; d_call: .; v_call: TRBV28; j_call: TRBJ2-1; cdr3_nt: TGTGCCAGCAGTTTCCTAGGGTCTGGAGAGCAGTTCTTC; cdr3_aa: CASSFLGSGEQFF
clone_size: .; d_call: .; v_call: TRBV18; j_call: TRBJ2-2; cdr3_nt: TGTGCCAGCTCACTCAGGGAGAACACCGGGGAGCTGTTTTTT; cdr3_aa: CASSLRENTGELFF
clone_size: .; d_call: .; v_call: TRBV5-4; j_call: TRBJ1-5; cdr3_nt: TGTGCCAGCAGCTTGGGACCTAATCAGCCCCAGCATTTT; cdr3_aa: CASSLGPNQPQHF
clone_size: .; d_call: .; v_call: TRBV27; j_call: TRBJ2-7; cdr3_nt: TGTGCCAGCAGTAGCGGCTCCTACGAGCAGTACTTC; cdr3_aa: CASSSGSYEQYF
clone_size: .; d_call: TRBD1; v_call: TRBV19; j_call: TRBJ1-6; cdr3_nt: TGTGCCAGTAGTACTAGGACAGGGCTACATTCACCCCTCCACTTT; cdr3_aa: CASSTRTGLHSPLHF
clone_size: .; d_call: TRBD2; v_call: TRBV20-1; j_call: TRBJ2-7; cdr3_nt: TGCAGTGCTAGTGGCGGGAGGCCCGCCTACGAGCAGTACTTC; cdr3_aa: CSASGGRPAYEQYF
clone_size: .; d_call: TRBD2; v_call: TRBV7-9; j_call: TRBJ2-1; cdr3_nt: TGTGCCAGCAGCTTTACTAGCGGGAGGGTACTTTACAATGAGCAGTTCTTC; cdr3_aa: CASSFTSGRVLYNEQFF
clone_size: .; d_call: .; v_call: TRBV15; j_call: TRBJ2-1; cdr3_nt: TGTGCCACCGCCGGGAGCTCCTACAATGAGCAGTTCTTC; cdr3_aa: CATAGSSYNEQFF
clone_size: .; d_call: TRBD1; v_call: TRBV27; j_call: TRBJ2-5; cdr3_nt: TGTGCCAGCAGAGGTGGGACAGGGGGCAGCGGGGAGACCCAGTACTTC; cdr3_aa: CASRGGTGGSGETQYF
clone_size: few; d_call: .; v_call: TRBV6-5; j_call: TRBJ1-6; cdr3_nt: TGTGCCAGCGGCCTGACACCACAGGGCCCGACACCCCTCCACTTT; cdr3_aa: CASGLTPQGPTPLHF
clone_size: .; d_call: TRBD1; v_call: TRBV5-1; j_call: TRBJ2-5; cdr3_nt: TGCGCCAGCAGCTTGGGACAGGGGGTTTCGCAAGAGACCCAGTACTTC; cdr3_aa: CASSLGQGVSQETQYF
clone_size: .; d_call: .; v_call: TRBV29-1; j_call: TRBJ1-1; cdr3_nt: TGCAGCGTGTCCAGGGCGGGGGCGAAGGGCACTGAAGCTTTCTTT; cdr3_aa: CSVSRAGAKGTEAFF
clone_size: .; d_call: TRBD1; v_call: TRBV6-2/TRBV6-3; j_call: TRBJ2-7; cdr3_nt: TGTGCCAGCAGTTACACTCCAGGGGACAGGGGCGAGCAGTACTTC; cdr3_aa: CASSYTPGDRGEQYF
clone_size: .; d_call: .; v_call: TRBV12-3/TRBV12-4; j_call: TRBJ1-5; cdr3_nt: TGTGCCAGCAGCTACGACGTGCAGCAGCCCCAGCATTTT; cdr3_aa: CASSYDVQQPQHF
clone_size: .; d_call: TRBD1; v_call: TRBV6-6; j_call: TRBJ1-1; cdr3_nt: TGTGCCAGCTCAGTCCCAGGGGGCGCTTATGAAGCTTTCTTT; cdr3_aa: CASSVPGGAYEAFF
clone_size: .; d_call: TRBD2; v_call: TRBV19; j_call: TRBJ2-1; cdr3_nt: TGTGCCAGTGCCAACTCGGGACTAGCGGGTATGGGGCCCTACAATGAGCAGTTCTTC; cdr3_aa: CASANSGLAGMGPYNEQFF
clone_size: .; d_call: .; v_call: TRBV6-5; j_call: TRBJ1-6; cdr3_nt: TGTGCCAGCAGTCCGGACACTTATAATTCACCCCTCCACTTT; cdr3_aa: CASSPDTYNSPLHF
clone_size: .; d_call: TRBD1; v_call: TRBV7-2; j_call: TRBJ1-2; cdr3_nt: TGTGCCAGCAGCGAGCGATTAGGGACAGGGAGCGATGGCTACACCTTC; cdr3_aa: CASSERLGTGSDGYTF
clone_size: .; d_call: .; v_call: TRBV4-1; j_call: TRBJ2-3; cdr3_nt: TGCGCCAGCAGCAACAACCCCACGGGGGCAAGCACAGATACGCAGTATTTT; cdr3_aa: CASSNNPTGASTDTQYF
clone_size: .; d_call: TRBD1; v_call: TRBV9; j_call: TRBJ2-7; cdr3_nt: TGTGCCAGCAGCGAACGGACAGGGGGCGCGTACGAGCAGTACTTC; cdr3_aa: CASSERTGGAYEQYF
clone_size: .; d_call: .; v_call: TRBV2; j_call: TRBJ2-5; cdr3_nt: TGTGCCAGCAGTGAAATAGTGGGACAAGAGACCCAGTACTTC; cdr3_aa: CASSEIVGQETQYF
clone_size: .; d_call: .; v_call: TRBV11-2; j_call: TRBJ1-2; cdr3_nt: TGTGCCAGCAGCTTAGGGAGTGGGAGCGGGGGGTTGGGCTATGGCTACACCTTC; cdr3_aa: CASSLGSGSGGLGYGYTF
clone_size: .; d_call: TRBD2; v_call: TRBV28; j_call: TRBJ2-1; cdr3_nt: TGTGCCAGCAGTTTAAGCGGGAGGGCTTATTCCTACAATGAGCAGTTCTTC; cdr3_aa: CASSLSGRAYSYNEQFF
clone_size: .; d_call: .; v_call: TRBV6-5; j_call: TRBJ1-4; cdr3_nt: TGTGCCAGCAGTTACAAAAAGCCTGAGAAACTGTTTTTT; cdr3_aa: CASSYKKPEKLFF
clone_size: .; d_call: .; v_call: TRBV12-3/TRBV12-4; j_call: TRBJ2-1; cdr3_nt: TGTGCCAGCAGTTTATCGGGGTCCGATGAGCAGTTCTTC; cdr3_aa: CASSLSGSDEQFF
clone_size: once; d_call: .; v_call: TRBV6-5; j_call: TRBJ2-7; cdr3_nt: TGTGCCAGCAGAAGGGACAACTCCTACGAGCAGTACTTC; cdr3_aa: CASRRDNSYEQYF
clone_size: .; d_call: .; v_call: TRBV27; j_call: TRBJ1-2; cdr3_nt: TGTGCCAGCAGTCCCCCAGGGGCAGGGTCGAGCTACACCTTC; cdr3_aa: CASSPPGAGSSYTF
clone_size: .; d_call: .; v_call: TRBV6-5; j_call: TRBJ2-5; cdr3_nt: TGTGCCAGCAGTTACTACAGGGCTTACAAAGAGACCCAGTACTTC; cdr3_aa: CASSYYRAYKETQYF
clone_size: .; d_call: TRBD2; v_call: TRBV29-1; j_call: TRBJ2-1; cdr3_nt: TGCAGCGTTGGCGGGACTAGCCTTATAGGTGAGCAGTTCTTC; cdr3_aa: CSVGGTSLIGEQFF
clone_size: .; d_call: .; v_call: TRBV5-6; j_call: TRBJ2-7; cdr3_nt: TGTGCCAGCAGCTTAAGTTCCGAGCAGTACTTC; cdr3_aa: CASSLSSEQYF
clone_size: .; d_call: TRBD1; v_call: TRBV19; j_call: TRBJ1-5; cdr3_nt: TGTGCCAGTAGAACCGGGACAGGGGGCAATCAGCCCCAGCATTTT; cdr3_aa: CASRTGTGGNQPQHF
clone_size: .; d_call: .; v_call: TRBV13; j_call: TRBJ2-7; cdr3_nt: TGTGCCAGCAGCTTAGGCCTGCAGGAGGGATACGAGCAGTACTTC; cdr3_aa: CASSLGLQEGYEQYF
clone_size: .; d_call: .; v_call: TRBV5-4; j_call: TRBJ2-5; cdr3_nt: TGTGCCAGCAGCTTGATGGGGTCGTCGGAGACCCAGTACTTC; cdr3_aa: CASSLMGSSETQYF
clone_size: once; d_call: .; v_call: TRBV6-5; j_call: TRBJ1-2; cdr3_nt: TGTGCCAGCAGTCAGACAGGTGATGGCTACACCTTC; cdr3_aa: CASSQTGDGYTF
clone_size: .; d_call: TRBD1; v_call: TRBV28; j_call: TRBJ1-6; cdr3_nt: TGTGCCAGCAGTGAGTCGCGACAGGGATTTAATTCACCCCTCCACTTT; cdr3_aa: CASSESRQGFNSPLHF
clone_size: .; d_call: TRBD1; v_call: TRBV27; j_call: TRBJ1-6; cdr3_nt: TGTGCCAGCACAACGGACAGGGCGAATAATTCACCCCTCCACTTT; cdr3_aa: CASTTDRANNSPLHF
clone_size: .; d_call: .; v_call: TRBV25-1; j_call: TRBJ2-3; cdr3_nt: TGTGCCAGCAGTTCTACGGGACAATCGGTGGGCACAGATACGCAGTATTTT; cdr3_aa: CASSSTGQSVGTDTQYF
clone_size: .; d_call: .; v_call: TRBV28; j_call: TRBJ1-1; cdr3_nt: TGTGCCAGCAGTTCGGGACATACGAACACTGAAGCTTTCTTT; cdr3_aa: CASSSGHTNTEAFF
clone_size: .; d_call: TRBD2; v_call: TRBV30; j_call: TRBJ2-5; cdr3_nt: TGTGCCTGGAGTCCATGGACTAGCCAAGAGACCCAGTACTTC; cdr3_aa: CAWSPWTSQETQYF
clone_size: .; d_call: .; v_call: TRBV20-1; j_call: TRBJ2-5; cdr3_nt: TGCAGTGGAAAGGGACAAGAGACCCAGTACTTC; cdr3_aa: CSGKGQETQYF
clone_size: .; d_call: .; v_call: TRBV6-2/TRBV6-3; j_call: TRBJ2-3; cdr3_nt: TGTGCCAGCAGTTATCTGCAGGGGCTCGATACGCAGTATTTT; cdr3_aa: CASSYLQGLDTQYF
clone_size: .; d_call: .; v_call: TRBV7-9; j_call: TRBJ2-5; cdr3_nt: TGTGCCAGCAGCTTAACCCATGAGACCCAGTACTTC; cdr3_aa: CASSLTHETQYF
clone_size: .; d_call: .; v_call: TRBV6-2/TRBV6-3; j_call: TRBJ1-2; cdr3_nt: TGTGCCAGCAGTTACACGACCTATGGCTACACCTTC; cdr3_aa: CASSYTTYGYTF
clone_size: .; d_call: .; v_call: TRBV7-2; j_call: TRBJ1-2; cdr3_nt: TGTGCCAGCAGCCCCTCGGGGCAGGGAAACTATGGCTACACCTTC; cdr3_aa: CASSPSGQGNYGYTF
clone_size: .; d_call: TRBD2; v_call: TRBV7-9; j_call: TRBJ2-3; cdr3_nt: TGTGCCAGCAGACCACCACTAGCGGGAGGGCCTCTTGTAGATACGCAGTATTTT; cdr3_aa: CASRPPLAGGPLVDTQYF
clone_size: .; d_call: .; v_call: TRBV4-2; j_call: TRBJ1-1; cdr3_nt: TGTGCCAGCAGCCAAGGATACCAAGCTTTCTTT; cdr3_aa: CASSQGYQAFF
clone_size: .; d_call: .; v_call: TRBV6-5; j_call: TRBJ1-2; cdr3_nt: TGTGCCAGCAGTCTAGGGACGGTCTATGGCTACACCTTC; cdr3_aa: CASSLGTVYGYTF
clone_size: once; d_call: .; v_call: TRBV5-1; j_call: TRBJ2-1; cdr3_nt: TGCGCCAGCAGCTTGGAACGGGAATACAATGAGCAGTTCTTC; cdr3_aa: CASSLEREYNEQFF
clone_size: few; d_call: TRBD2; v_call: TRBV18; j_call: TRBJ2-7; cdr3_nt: TGTGCCAGCTCACCGGGGACTAGAAACTACGAGCAGTACTTC; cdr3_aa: CASSPGTRNYEQYF
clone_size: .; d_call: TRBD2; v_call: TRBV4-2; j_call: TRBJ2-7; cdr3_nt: TGTGCCAGCAGCCAGGGCCCAGTCGGGACTAGCGGGAGCTACGAGCAGTACTTC; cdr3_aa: CASSQGPVGTSGSYEQYF
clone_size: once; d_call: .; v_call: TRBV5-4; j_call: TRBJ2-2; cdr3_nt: TGTGCCAGCAGCCTCCTAGTTGGGACGTACGCGAACACCGGGGAGCTGTTTTTT; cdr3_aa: CASSLLVGTYANTGELFF